These 6 T cell receptor beta chains were sequenced from one sample in a study of blood T cells in healthy people across ages. Using a J-beta primer mix together with a sample-barcoded 5' primer, a second PCR was run for roughly 7 to 12 cycles. TCRdb passed the 5' RACE reads through MiXCR, listing each CDR3 protein once. The data hold roughly 1,800,000 distinct CDR3 sequences, with roughly 50% observed a single time. Sequencing used blood. These receptors all stem from a woman aged 40 to 50 in good health.

The CDR3 nucleotides read TGCAGTGCTAGAGGGGCGCCAGGGTGGGATGAAAAACTGTTTTTT. This translates into CSARGAPGWDEKLFF. V is TRBV20-1 and J is TRBJ1-4, with D tentatively TRBD1 (5 bases). The CDR3 spans 15 residues. Germline V CDR1 and CDR2: DFQATT, SNEGSKA (reference sequence). V lost 1 base to trimming and J lost 6 bases, with 15 bases between them.

This clonotype occurred a few times. The chain carries TRBV29-1 and TRBJ2-3, with 7 bases aligning to TRBD2. J lost 2 bases, V lost 4 bases, and 3 bases had no gene match. Germline lookup yields CDR1 SQVTM and CDR2 ANQGSEA. This CDR3 is built from 13 residues. The CDR3 bases are TGCAGCGTTGCACTAGCGTTCACAGATACGCAGTATTTT. Translated: CSVALAFTDTQYF.

This clonotype was recorded a few times. CDR3 amino acids: CASKASGGAAETQYF. As DNA, the CDR3 is TGTGCCAGTAAAGCTAGCGGGGGGGCCGCGGAGACCCAGTACTTC. The genes are TRBV7-2 and TRBJ2-5, with 12 bases lining up with TRBD2. The germline V gene encodes CDR1 SGHTA and CDR2 FQGNSA. CDR3 length: 15 amino acids. The junction had 10 bases not matched to a gene; V was cut back by 9 bases and J by 5 bases. The whole variable domain, filled in from reference TRBV7-2 and TRBJ2-5, reads GAGVSQSPSNKVTEKGKDVELRCDPISGHTALYWYRQSLGQGLEFLIYFQGNSAPDKSGLPSDRFSAERTGGSVSTLTIQRTQQEDSAVYLCASKASGGAAETQYFGPGTRLLVL.

The V and J genes are TRBV4-3 and TRBJ2-1; D gene unclear. The DNA end is a closer match to TRBJ2-7, so the J assignment may be wrong. The CDR3 length is 13 residues. CDR1 is LGHNA, CDR2 YSLEER, per germline. CDR3 sequence (DNA): TGCGCCAGCAGCCAAGGTACCTACAATGAGCAGTACTTC. Translated, it gives CASSQGTYNEQYF.

This chain uses TRBV12-3 or TRBV12-4 with TRBJ1-5; D not certain. Trimming took 6 bases from V and 0 from J, leaving 15 bases between them. This CDR3 is 16 amino acids long. This chain's CDR3 is CASSPQSLHSNQPQHF. DNA of the CDR3: TGTGCCAGCAGCCCCCAGTCCCTCCATAGCAATCAGCCCCAGCATTTT.

The rearrangement joins TRBV29-1 to TRBJ1-4; 9 bases agree with TRBD1. Germline values: CDR1 SQVTM, CDR2 ANQGSEA. CDR3 size: 13 residues. V shed 8 bases, J shed 6 bases, and the junction held 7 bases outside the gene matches. CDR3 in DNA: TGCAGCATCTCAACAGGGGGCTATGAAAAACTGTTTTTT. Protein: CSISTGGYEKLFF.